These T cell receptor beta chains were read from a single sample in a study of blood T cell repertoires in COVID-19. Data came from immunoSEQ multiplex PCR; TCRdb stores just in-frame clones and leaves some out. The table records some 210,000 clones, about 90% of them present only once. The sequenced material came from peripheral blood. These TCRs come from a man aged 25-45 years with acute or convalescent COVID-19. Both conserved end residues are part of each CDR3. Size is stated for part of the rows, as once, few or many counts, or as a class when the clone is expanded.

-,TRBV6-4,TRBJ1-2,CASSDSKSGDGYTF
-,TRBV7-8,TRBJ1-4,CASSLGGELGEKLFF
-,TRBV6-5,TRBJ2-2,CASSRQGLAGELFF
-,TRBV5-1,TRBJ2-5,CASSFGSLMETQYF
few,TRBV7-3,TRBJ2-7,CASSEDLSSQQYF
-,TRBV5-1,TRBJ2-3,CASSLAGTTASTDTQYF
-,TRBV9,TRBJ1-2,CASSVAGGGGYTF
once,TRBV18,TRBJ1-6,CASSPGIGRPPLHF
-,TRBV5-1,TRBJ1-2,CASSLDRGSIYGYTF
once,TRBV3-1/TRBV3-2,TRBJ1-2,CASSQEGVRYGYTF
once,TRBV7-8,TRBJ2-7,CASSFVAGVKLRKSSYEQYF
-,TRBV5-4,TRBJ2-7,CASSFRGGAYVDEQYF
-,TRBV5-1,TRBJ2-5,CASRPLMGVGQETQYF
-,TRBV29-1,TRBJ2-7,CSVGTSGVRGLPQYF
-,TRBV5-1,TRBJ2-6,CASSLVAAVSGANVLTF
-,TRBV11-3,TRBJ2-3,CASSSGLAQTDTQYF
-,TRBV19,TRBJ1-1,CASSPSGTGDTEAFF
-,TRBV15,TRBJ2-1,CATSRDIPEAGDEQFF
once,TRBV2,TRBJ1-5,CASMGQDNQPQHF
-,TRBV11-2,TRBJ2-7,CASSRTPPYGGGSYEQYF
-,TRBV11-2,TRBJ2-1,CASSFSSGVYNEQFF
few,TRBV30,TRBJ1-2,CAWTSPGQLFYGYTF
-,TRBV6-6,TRBJ1-4,CASTGTGGQKLFF
-,TRBV7-8,TRBJ1-1,CASSLNRARNTEAFF
once,TRBV7-3,TRBJ2-3,CASSLMGAGGPADTQYF
-,TRBV5-1,TRBJ2-5,CASGRSHGQGETQYF
-,TRBV6-6,TRBJ2-7,CATDGAYEQYF
-,TRBV5-4,TRBJ2-7,CASSPPMGGQDEQYF
-,TRBV6-2/TRBV6-3,TRBJ2-1,CASSRGVAGVNEQFF
-,TRBV6-1,TRBJ2-5,CASSEVIAGGQETQYF
-,TRBV6-6,TRBJ1-1,CASSYAGQGNTEAFF
-,TRBV4-1,TRBJ1-2,CASSQDQAVNNYGYTF
-,TRBV2,TRBJ1-2,CASSKDRNYGYTF
-,TRBV3-1/TRBV3-2,TRBJ1-1,CASSQEGALGEAFF
-,TRBV13,TRBJ2-1,CASSPNRGPRPPNEQFF
-,TRBV7-9,TRBJ1-3,CASSTDRSRIGNTIYF
-,TRBV6-5,TRBJ2-2,CASTADRGAGELFF
-,TRBV7-9,TRBJ2-5,CASSESGYQETQYF
-,TRBV3-1/TRBV3-2,TRBJ1-5,CASSQRQSNQPQHF
-,TRBV28,TRBJ1-5,CASSLGLAGNQPQHF
-,TRBV4-2,TRBJ2-5,CASSQRLAGGSQYF
-,TRBV2,TRBJ2-2,CASGRGLAGEDTGELFF
-,TRBV30,TRBJ1-1,CAWSVGLFTPLNTEAFF
-,TRBV15,TRBJ1-1,CATSSDRETNTEAFF
-,TRBV28,TRBJ1-5,CASSLARGNQPQHF
-,TRBV5-8,TRBJ2-2,CASSVYRGGSTGTGELFF
once,TRBV27,TRBJ2-2,CASSDATGELFF
-,TRBV10-1,TRBJ2-1,CASSMGLAGVKGAQFF